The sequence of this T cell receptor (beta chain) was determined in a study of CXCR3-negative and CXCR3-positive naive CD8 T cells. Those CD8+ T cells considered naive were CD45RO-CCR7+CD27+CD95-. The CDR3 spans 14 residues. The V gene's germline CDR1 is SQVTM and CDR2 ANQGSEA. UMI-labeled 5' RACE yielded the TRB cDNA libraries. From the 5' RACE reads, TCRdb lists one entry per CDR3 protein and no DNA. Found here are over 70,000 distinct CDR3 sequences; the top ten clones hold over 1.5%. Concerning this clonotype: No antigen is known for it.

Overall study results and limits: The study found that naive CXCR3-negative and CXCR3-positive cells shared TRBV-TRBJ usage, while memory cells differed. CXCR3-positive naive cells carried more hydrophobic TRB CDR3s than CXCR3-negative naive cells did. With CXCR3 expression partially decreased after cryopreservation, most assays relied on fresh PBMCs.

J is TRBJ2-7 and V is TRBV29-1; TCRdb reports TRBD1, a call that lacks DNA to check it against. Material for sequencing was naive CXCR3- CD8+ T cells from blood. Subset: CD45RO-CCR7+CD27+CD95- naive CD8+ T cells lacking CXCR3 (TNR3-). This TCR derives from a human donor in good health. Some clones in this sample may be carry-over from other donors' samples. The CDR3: CSVGGGVAGPEQYF.